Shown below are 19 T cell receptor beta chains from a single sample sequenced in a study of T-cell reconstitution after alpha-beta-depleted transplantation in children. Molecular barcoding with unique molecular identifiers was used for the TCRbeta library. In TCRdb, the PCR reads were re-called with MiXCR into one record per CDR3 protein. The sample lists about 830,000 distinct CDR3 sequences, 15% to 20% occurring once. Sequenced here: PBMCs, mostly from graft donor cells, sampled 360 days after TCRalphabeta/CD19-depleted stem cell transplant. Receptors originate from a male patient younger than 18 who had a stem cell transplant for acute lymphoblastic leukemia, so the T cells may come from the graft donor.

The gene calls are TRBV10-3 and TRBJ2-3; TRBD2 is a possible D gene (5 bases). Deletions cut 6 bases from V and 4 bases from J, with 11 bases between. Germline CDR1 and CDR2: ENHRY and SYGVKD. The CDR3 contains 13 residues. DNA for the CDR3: TGTGCCATCAGATCCGGGATAGCAGATACGCAGTATTTT. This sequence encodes CAIRSGIADTQYF.

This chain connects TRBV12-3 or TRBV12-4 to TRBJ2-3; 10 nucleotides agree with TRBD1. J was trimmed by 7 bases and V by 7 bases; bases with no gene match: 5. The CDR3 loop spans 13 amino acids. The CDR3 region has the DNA TGTGCCAGCACGGGACAGGGGAGGAATACGCAGTATTTT. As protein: CASTGQGRNTQYF.

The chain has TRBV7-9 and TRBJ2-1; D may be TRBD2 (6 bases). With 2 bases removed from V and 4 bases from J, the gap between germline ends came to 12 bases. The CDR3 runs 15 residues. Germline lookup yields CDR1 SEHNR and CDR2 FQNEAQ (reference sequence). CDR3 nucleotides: TGTGCCAGCAGCTTAAACCCTAGCGAGTACAATGAGCAGTTCTTC. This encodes CASSLNPSEYNEQFF.

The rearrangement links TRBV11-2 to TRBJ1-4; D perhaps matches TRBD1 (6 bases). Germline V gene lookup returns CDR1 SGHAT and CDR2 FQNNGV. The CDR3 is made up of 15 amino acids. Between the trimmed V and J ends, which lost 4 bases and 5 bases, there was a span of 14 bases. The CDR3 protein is CASSSLRGGNEKLFF. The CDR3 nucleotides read TGTGCCAGCAGCTCACTCAGGGGAGGGAATGAAAAACTGTTTTTT.

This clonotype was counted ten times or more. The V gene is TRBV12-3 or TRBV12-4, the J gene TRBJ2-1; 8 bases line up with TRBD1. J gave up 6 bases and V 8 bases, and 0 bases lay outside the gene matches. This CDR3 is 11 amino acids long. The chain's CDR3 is CASGQGNEQFF. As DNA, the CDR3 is TGTGCCAGCGGACAGGGCAATGAGCAGTTCTTC.

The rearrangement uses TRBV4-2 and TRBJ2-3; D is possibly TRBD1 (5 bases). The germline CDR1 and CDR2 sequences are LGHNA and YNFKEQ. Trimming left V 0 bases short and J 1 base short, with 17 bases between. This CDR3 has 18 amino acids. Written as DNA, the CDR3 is TGTGCCAGCAGCCAAGAGTTAGGGGTACCCCTACGCACAGATACGCAGTATTTT. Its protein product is CASSQELGVPLRTDTQYF.

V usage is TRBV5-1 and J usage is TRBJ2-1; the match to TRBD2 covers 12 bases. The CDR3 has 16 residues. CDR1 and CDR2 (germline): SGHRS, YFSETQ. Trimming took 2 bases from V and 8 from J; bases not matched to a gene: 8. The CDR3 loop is CASSFGLAGRGDEQFF. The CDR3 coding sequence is TGCGCCAGCAGCTTCGGACTAGCGGGAAGGGGAGATGAGCAGTTCTTC.

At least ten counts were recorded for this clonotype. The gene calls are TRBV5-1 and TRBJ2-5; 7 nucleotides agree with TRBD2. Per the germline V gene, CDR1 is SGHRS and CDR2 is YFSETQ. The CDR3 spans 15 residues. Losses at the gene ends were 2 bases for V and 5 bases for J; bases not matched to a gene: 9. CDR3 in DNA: TGCGCCAGCAGCTTATCACGGCGGGAGAGGGAGACCCAGTACTTC. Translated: CASSLSRRERETQYF.

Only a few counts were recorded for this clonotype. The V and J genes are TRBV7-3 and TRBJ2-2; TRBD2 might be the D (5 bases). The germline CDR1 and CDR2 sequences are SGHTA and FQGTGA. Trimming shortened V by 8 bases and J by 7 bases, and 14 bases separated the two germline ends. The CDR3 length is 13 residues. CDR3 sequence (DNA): TGTGCCAGCCGACTAACTCTAGGCGGGGAGCTGTTTTTT. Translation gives CASRLTLGGELFF.

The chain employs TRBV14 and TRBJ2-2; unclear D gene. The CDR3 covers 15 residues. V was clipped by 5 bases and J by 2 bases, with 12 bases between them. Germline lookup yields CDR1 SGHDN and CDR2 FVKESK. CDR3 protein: CASSTSYTNTGELFF. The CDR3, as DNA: TGTGCCAGCAGCACATCCTACACCAACACCGGGGAGCTGTTTTTT.

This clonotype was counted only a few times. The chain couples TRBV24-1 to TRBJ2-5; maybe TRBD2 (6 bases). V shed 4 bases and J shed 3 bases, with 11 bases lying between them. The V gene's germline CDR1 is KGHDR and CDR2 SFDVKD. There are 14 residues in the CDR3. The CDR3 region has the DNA TGTGCCACCAGTGAGGGGGACTGGAAAGAGACCCAGTACTTC. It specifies CATSEGDWKETQYF.

The CDR3: CASSQPLLGQGLRTGELFF. CDR3 coding DNA: TGCGCCAGCAGCCAACCATTGCTTGGACAGGGTTTGCGTACCGGGGAGCTGTTTTTT. The chain links TRBV4-1 to TRBJ2-2; 8 bases map to TRBD1. This CDR3 has 19 amino acids. Trimming cost V 2 bases and J 5 bases; bases outside gene matches: 16. Germline V gives CDR1 MGHRA, CDR2 YSYEKL.

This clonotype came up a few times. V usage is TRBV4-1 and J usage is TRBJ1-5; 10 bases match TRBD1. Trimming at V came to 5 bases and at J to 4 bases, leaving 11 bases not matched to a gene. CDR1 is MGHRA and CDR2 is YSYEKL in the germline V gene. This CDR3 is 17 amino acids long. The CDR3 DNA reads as TGCGCCAGCAGCGCTAACCCCGGGACAGGGGCGAATCAGCCCCAGCATTTT. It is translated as CASSANPGTGANQPQHF.

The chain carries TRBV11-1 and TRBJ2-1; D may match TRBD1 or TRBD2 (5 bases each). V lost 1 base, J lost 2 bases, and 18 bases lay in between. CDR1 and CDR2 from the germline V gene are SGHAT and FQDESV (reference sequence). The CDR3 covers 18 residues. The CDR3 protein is CASSLDLLTAVPYNEQFF. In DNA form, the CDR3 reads TGTGCCAGCAGCTTAGACCTCTTGACAGCGGTGCCCTACAATGAGCAGTTCTTC. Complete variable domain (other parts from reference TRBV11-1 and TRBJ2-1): EAEVAQSPRYKITEKSQAVAFWCDPISGHATLYWYRQILGQGPELLVQFQDESVVDDSQLPKDRFSAERLKGVDSTLKIQPAELGDSAMYLCASSLDLLTAVPYNEQFFGPGTRLTVL.

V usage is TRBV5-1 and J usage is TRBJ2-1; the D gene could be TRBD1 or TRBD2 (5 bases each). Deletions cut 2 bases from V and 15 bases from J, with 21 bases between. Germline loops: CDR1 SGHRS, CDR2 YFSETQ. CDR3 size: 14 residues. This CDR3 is CASSLGWEGTSGFF. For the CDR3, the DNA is TGCGCCAGCAGCTTAGGATGGGAAGGGACCTCTGGGTTCTTC.

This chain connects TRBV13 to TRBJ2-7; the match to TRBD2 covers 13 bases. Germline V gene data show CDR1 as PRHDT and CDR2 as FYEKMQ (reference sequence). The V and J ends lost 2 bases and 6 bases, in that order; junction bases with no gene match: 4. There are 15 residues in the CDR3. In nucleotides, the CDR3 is TGTGCCAGCAGCTTAACTAGCGGGAGGGCCCCCGAGCAGTACTTC. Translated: CASSLTSGRAPEQYF.

The CDR3 DNA is TGTGCTAGTGGTTTGGGGTACAGCGGCCAAGAGACCCAGTACTTC. It specifies CASGLGYSGQETQYF. The J gene is TRBJ2-5, the V gene TRBV12-5; tentatively, D is TRBD2 (5 bases). This CDR3 has 15 residues. Germline values: CDR1 LGHNT, CDR2 FRNRAP. V lost 1 base, J lost 1 base, and 10 bases lay in between.

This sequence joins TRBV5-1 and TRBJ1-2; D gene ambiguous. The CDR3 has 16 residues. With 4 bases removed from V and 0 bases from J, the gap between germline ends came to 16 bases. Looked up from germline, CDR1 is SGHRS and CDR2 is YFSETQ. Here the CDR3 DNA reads TGCGCCAGCAGCCGGGGAGTATTTCTCTCTAACTATGGCTACACCTTC. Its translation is CASSRGVFLSNYGYTF.

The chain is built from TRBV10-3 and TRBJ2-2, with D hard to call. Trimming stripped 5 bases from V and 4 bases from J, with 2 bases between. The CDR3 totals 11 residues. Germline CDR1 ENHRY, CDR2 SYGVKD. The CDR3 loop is CAISSTGELFF. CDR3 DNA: TGTGCCATCAGTTCCACCGGGGAGCTGTTTTTT.